Listed below are T cell receptor beta chains from one sample, sequenced in a study of blood T cell repertoires in COVID-19. Clones were sequenced by immunoSEQ multiplex PCR, and TCRdb holds only the in-frame ones, with some missing. The sample has 100,000 to 150,000 clones, around 70% seen once; the top ten hold about 6%. Sequencing was performed on peripheral blood. The receptors were gathered from a man older than 75 with COVID-19, enrolled during active disease. Both conserved end residues are part of each CDR3. A D gene is named only where the DNA matches it firmly. Only some rows state a clone size, as once, few, many or a class for expanded clones.

clone size	J gene	D gene	V gene	CDR3 protein	CDR3 DNA
.	TRBJ1-2	.	TRBV5-6	CASSVDGNYGYTF	TGTGCCAGCAGCGTGGACGGGAACTATGGCTACACCTTC
once	TRBJ1-4	TRBD1	TRBV12-3/TRBV12-4	CASSSGQGVKLFF	TGTGCCAGCAGTTCCGGACAGGGGGTAAAACTGTTTTTT
.	TRBJ2-7	.	TRBV7-6	CASSVAFSGSYEQYF	TGTGCCAGCAGCGTAGCTTTTTCAGGAAGCTACGAGCAGTACTTC
.	TRBJ1-1	.	TRBV28	CASSPMGLLNTEAFF	TGTGCCAGCAGTCCTATGGGGCTACTGAACACTGAAGCTTTCTTT
once	TRBJ2-2	TRBD2	TRBV7-3	CASSLNSGSNTGELFF	TGTGCCAGCAGCTTAAATAGCGGGAGTAACACCGGGGAGCTGTTTTTT
.	TRBJ2-1	.	TRBV18	CASSRNGGRGAYNEQFF	TGTGCCAGCTCCCGAAACGGAGGGAGAGGCGCCTACAATGAGCAGTTCTTC
.	TRBJ1-5	TRBD1	TRBV5-1	CASSSTGASNQPQHF	TGCGCCAGCAGCTCGACAGGGGCCAGCAATCAGCCCCAGCATTTT
.	TRBJ2-1	.	TRBV5-4	CAIRGLNEQFF	TGTGCCATCAGGGGACTAAATGAGCAGTTCTTC
.	TRBJ2-3	TRBD2	TRBV19	CASSPRRGGTDTQYF	TGTGCCAGTAGCCCTAGGCGGGGGGGCACAGATACGCAGTATTTT
.	TRBJ2-3	TRBD1	TRBV28	CASSTDLQGKDTQYF	TGTGCCAGCAGCACCGACTTACAGGGGAAAGATACGCAGTATTTT
.	TRBJ2-5	.	TRBV2	CASSSGTLYF	TGTGCCAGCAGCTCCGGGACTCTTTACTTC